Following are 3 T cell receptor beta chains from one sample sequenced in a study of somatic mutations in cytotoxic T cells in rheumatoid arthritis. Profiling relied on immunoSEQ multiplex PCR, and the TCRdb table lists in-frame clones only, not all of them. In the table there are tens of thousands of clones, approximately 80% of which are singletons. Input material: CD8+ T cells sorted from blood. The receptors originated from a man between 35 and 55 years old in good health.

This clone came up once. The chain couples TRBV18 to TRBJ2-3; D perhaps matches TRBD1 (6 bases). Trimming removed 3 bases at V and 2 bases at J, with 15 bases between. This CDR3 is built from 16 residues. The germline V gene has CDR1 KGHSH and CDR2 LQKENI. The CDR3 DNA reads as TGTGCCAGCTCACCTCCCCGGGACACTATCACAGATACGCAGTATTTT. Protein: CASSPPRDTITDTQYF.

This chain links TRBV10-2 with TRBJ1-5; D may be TRBD1 (5 bases). The V and J ends lost 0 bases and 3 bases respectively, with 9 bases between them. The CDR3 extends over 15 amino acids. Germline CDR1 WSHSY, CDR2 SAAADI. For the CDR3, the DNA is TGCGCCAGCAGTGAGTCGGGGCACTACAATCAGCCCCAGCATTTT. Translation gives CASSESGHYNQPQHF.

The V and J genes are TRBV30 and TRBJ1-2; a weak D match, TRBD1 (5 bases). Trimming cost V 6 bases and J 1 base, with 15 bases left between them. In germline, CDR1 is GTSNPN, CDR2 SVGIG (reference sequence). CDR3 length equals 14 residues. The CDR3 nucleotides are TGTGCCTGCAATCCCGGGACGCATAACTATGGCTACACCTTC. Protein product: CACNPGTHNYGYTF.